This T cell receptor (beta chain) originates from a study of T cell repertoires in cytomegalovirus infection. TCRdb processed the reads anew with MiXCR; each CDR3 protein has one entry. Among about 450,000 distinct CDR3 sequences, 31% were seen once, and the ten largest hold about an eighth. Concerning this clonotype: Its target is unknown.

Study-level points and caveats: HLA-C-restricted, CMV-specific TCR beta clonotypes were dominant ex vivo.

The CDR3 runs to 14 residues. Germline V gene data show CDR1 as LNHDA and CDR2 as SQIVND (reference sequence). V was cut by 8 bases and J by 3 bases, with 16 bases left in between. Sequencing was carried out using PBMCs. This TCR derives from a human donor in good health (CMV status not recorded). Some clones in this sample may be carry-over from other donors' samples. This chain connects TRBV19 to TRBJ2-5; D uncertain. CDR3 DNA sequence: TGTGCCAGTTCCACACTAATACCCGAAGAGACCCAGTACTTC. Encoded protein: CASSTLIPEETQYF.